The 20 T cell receptor beta chains given below trace back to one sample, sequenced in a study of blood T cell repertoires in COVID-19. The repertoire was sequenced with immunoSEQ multiplex PCR; TCRdb's copy has only in-frame clones and lacks some. The sample consists of 320,000 or so clones, roughly 88% of them appearing once. Sequencing was done on a sample of PBMCs or T cells enriched from blood (not recorded which). Receptors were obtained from a man under 40 who had recovered from COVID-19.

Only one count was recorded for this clone. The rearrangement joins TRBV5-1 to TRBJ1-4; D gene ambiguous. There are 15 residues in the CDR3. Per germline, CDR1 SGHRS and CDR2 YFSETQ. The V end lost 0 bases, the J end lost 4 bases, and 10 bases lay between the germline ends. In DNA form, the CDR3 reads TGCGCCAGCAGCTTGGGGTCGATCGGTAATGAAAAACTGTTTTTT. It specifies CASSLGSIGNEKLFF.

For the CDR3, the DNA is TGTGCCAGCAGCCTCAGGGGGATCTATGGCTACACCTTC. Translation gives CASSLRGIYGYTF. The chain combines TRBV7-9 with TRBJ1-2, with 7 nucleotides matching TRBD1. Trimming cost V 5 bases and J 4 bases; bases outside gene matches: 4. The CDR3 covers 13 residues. Germline-derived CDR1 and CDR2 are SEHNR and FQNEAQ (reference sequence).

The V call is TRBV25-1, the J call TRBJ2-1; 9 positions match TRBD2. The V gene end was trimmed by 1 base and the J gene end by 15 bases; junction bases not matched to a gene: 7. The germline CDR1 and CDR2 sequences are MGHDK and SYGVNS. This CDR3 has 13 residues. CDR3 bases: TGTGCCAGCAGTGAATTTAGCGGGAGTATTGGGTTCTTC. It encodes CASSEFSGSIGFF.

The V and J genes are TRBV7-9 and TRBJ2-5; tentative D call: TRBD2 (6 bases). Germline values: CDR1 SEHNR, CDR2 FQNEAQ (reference sequence). The CDR3 runs to 15 residues. V was trimmed by 1 base and J by 1 base, leaving 10 bases between them. The chain's CDR3 is CASSLGGGAQETQYF. The CDR3 region has the DNA TGTGCCAGCAGCTTAGGGGGCGGGGCCCAAGAGACCCAGTACTTC.

V and J are TRBV5-1 and TRBJ1-5, with a weak D call TRBD1 (5 bases). The length of the CDR3 is 16 residues. CDR1 and CDR2 from the germline V gene are SGHRS and YFSETQ. Trimming cost V 0 bases and J 1 base, with 11 bases left between them. The CDR3 DNA reads TGCGCCAGCAGCTTGGGCCCAGGGTTGAGCAATCAGCCCCAGCATTTT. Its translation: CASSLGPGLSNQPQHF.

The chain joins TRBV5-1 to TRBJ1-6; a possible D gene is TRBD1 (5 bases). The CDR3 covers 14 residues. Germline V gene sequence: CDR1 SGHRS, CDR2 YFSETQ. V was shortened by 3 bases and J by 7 bases, with 11 bases between the two germline ends. The CDR3: CASSSDSANSPLHF. The CDR3 DNA reads TGCGCCAGCAGCTCCGACAGCGCCAATTCACCCCTCCACTTT.

The CDR3 DNA is TGCGCCAGCAGCTTGGCTACCCTGAGGGACAGCTACGAGCAGTACTTC. Translated: CASSLATLRDSYEQYF. This chain connects TRBV5-1 to TRBJ2-7, with TRBD1 matching over 7 bases. V was clipped by 0 bases and J by 3 bases; unmatched bases: 9. CDR3 length equals 16 residues. The V gene's germline CDR1 is SGHRS and CDR2 YFSETQ. Full variable domain (missing parts from reference TRBV5-1 and TRBJ2-7): KAGVTQTPRYLIKTRGQQVTLSCSPISGHRSVSWYQQTPGQGLQFLFEYFSETQRNKGNFPGRFSGRQFSNSRSEMNVSTLELGDSALYLCASSLATLRDSYEQYFGPGTRLTVT.

This sequence joins TRBV9 and TRBJ2-3; TRBD1 agrees at 7 bases. Germline-derived CDR1 and CDR2 are SGDLS and YYNGEE. Trimming removed 4 bases from V and 0 bases from J; junction bases left unmatched: 8. This CDR3 comprises 16 residues. DNA for the CDR3: TGTGCCAGCAGCCCAGGGACAGCAAGAAGCACAGATACGCAGTATTTT. It codes for CASSPGTARSTDTQYF.

This chain joins TRBV9 and TRBJ2-5; 8 bases fit TRBD1. The trim removed 2 bases at V and 2 bases at J, leaving 2 bases unmatched. The CDR3 totals 14 residues. Germline CDR1 SGDLS, CDR2 YYNGEE. DNA of the CDR3: TGTGCCAGCAGCGTTCAGGGGGCACAAGAGACCCAGTACTTC. This sequence encodes CASSVQGAQETQYF.

The chain uses TRBV28 and TRBJ1-6, with no clear D. V was shortened by 3 bases and J by 6 bases, with 9 bases between the two germline ends. The CDR3 is made up of 14 amino acids. CDR1 is MDHEN and CDR2 is SYDVKM in the germline V gene. CDR3 sequence (DNA): TGTGCCAGCAGTTTTTACTCACTTAATTCACCCCTCCACTTT. Amino acids: CASSFYSLNSPLHF.

The V and J genes are TRBV6-2 or TRBV6-3 and TRBJ1-5, with 9 bases that match TRBD1. J was trimmed by 5 bases and V by 3 bases; bases with no gene match: 5. The CDR3 contains 15 residues. The germline V gene encodes CDR1 MNHEY and CDR2 SVGEGT. The CDR3 DNA reads TGTGCCAGCAGTTATCACAGGGGGCTCTATCAGCCCCAGCATTTT. This encodes CASSYHRGLYQPQHF.

The chain recombines TRBV18 with TRBJ2-2; 8 nucleotides align to TRBD2. Germline-derived CDR1 and CDR2 are KGHSH and LQKENI. The CDR3 is made up of 16 amino acids. J was trimmed by 5 bases and V by 2 bases; bases with no gene match: 7. The CDR3 here is CASSPAGGRITGELFF. The CDR3 DNA reads TGTGCCAGCTCACCAGCGGGGGGACGAATAACCGGGGAGCTGTTTTTT.

The V gene is TRBV11-2, the J gene TRBJ1-5; a weak D match, TRBD1 (5 bases). The CDR3 totals 13 residues. Germline V gene lookup returns CDR1 SGHAT and CDR2 FQNNGV. V lost 4 bases, J lost 6 bases, and 10 bases lay in between. DNA of the CDR3: TGTGCCAGCAGCTGGGGGGTTGGTCAGCCCCAGCATTTT. This codes for CASSWGVGQPQHF.

The chain uses TRBV5-5 and TRBJ1-2, with 12 bases matching TRBD1. This CDR3 comprises 14 residues. Trimming took 4 bases from V and 4 from J; bases not matched to a gene: 2. Germline CDR1 SGHKS, CDR2 YYEKEE (reference sequence). The CDR3 reads CASSMGQGAYGYTF. CDR3 nucleotides: TGTGCCAGCAGCATGGGACAGGGGGCCTATGGCTACACCTTC.

The chain links TRBV5-1 to TRBJ2-1; TRBD2 aligns across 7 bases. CDR1 is SGHRS, CDR2 YFSETQ, per germline. V lost 4 bases, J lost 6 bases, and 1 base stayed unmatched. The CDR3 totals 12 residues. In DNA, the CDR3 is TGCGCCAGCAGCGGGACTACCAATGAGCAGTTCTTC. This translates into CASSGTTNEQFF.

J is TRBJ2-4 and V is TRBV5-4; possible D gene TRBD2, 5 bases. Germline values: CDR1 SGHNT, CDR2 YYREEE (reference sequence). The CDR3 totals 16 residues. The V end lost 4 bases, the J end lost 0 bases, and 14 bases lay between the germline ends. The CDR3 reads CASSPDGGLAKNIQYF. The CDR3 DNA reads TGTGCCAGCAGCCCGGATGGAGGCTTAGCCAAAAACATTCAGTACTTC.

This clone was seen a single time. The V call is TRBV28, the J call TRBJ1-2, with D maybe TRBD1 (5 bases). Germline V CDR1 and CDR2: MDHEN, SYDVKM. V lost 8 bases and J 0 bases, leaving 10 bases between the germline ends. The length of the CDR3 is 13 residues. CDR3: CASRGVTNYGYTF. CDR3 bases: TGTGCCAGCCGGGGGGTTACTAACTATGGCTACACCTTC.

The chain links TRBV29-1 to TRBJ2-2; D gene ambiguous. Germline values: CDR1 SQVTM, CDR2 ANQGSEA. This CDR3 is 12 amino acids long. V was clipped by 8 bases and J by 1 base, with 8 bases between them. The CDR3 sequence: CSTLVNTGELFF. CDR3 bases: TGCAGCACCCTAGTGAACACCGGGGAGCTGTTTTTT.

The count of this clone is one. CDR3 nucleotide sequence: TGTGCCAGCTCACCCCGGGACATTTCTGAGACCCAGTACTTC. Its protein product is CASSPRDISETQYF. The chain uses TRBV18 and TRBJ2-5; D might be TRBD1 (6 bases). The germline V gene encodes CDR1 KGHSH and CDR2 LQKENI. This CDR3 spans 14 amino acids. The V end was cut by 3 bases, the J end by 5 bases, with 13 bases between.

This clone was found once. The chain links TRBV24-1 to TRBJ2-1; TRBD2 aligns across 10 bases. V lost 3 bases to trimming and J lost 9 bases; unmatched junction nucleotides: 10. The CDR3 totals 16 residues. The germline gives CDR1 KGHDR, CDR2 SFDVKD. In nucleotides, the CDR3 is TGTGCCACCAGTGATCCTAGCGGGGGCGCCATCAGTGAGCAGTTCTTC. The encoded protein is CATSDPSGGAISEQFF.